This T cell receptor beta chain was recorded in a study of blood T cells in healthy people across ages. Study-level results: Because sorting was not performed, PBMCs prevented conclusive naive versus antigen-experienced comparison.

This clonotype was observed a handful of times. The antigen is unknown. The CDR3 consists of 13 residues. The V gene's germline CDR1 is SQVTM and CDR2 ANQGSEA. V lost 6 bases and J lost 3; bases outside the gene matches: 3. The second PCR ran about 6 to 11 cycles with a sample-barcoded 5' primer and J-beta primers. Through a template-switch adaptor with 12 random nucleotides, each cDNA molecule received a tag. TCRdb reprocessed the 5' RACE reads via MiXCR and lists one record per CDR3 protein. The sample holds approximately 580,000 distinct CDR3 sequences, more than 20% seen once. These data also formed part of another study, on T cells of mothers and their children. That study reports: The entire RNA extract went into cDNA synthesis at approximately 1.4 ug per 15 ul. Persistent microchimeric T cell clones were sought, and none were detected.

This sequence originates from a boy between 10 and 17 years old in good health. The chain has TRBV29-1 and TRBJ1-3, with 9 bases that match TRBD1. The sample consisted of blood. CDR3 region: CSVGTGSGNTIYF. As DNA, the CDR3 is TGCAGCGTAGGGACAGGGAGTGGAAACACCATATATTTT.